A single sample gave rise to the 22 T cell receptor beta chains below, sequenced in a study of lymphopenia after photon versus proton radiotherapy. Here immunoSEQ multiplex PCR was the method, and the copy in TCRdb shows in-frame clones only, minus some. The data contain approximately 17,000 clones, roughly nine tenths of them singletons. The sequenced sample was peripheral blood, obtained from a patient treated with proton-based radiotherapy. All receptors derive from a woman aged 55-75 years with cholangiocarcinoma. Some clones in this sample may be carry-over from other donors' samples.

The CDR3 DNA is TGTGCCAGCAGCTTGCAGGGGGTAAATGAAAAACTGTTTTTT. Translating it yields CASSLQGVNEKLFF. The genes are TRBV5-4 and TRBJ1-4; 7 bases match TRBD1. The trim removed 1 base at V and 5 bases at J, leaving 2 bases unmatched. CDR1 SGHNT and CDR2 YYREEE come from the germline V gene (reference sequence). This CDR3 is built from 14 residues. Full variable domain (remainder filled in from reference TRBV5-4 and TRBJ1-4): ETGVTQSPTHLIKTRGQQVTLRCSSQSGHNTVSWYQQALGQGPQFIFQYYREEENGRGNFPPRFSGLQFPNYSSELNVNALELDDSALYLCASSLQGVNEKLFFGSGTQLSVL.

V gene TRBV18 combines with J gene TRBJ2-1; a weak D match, TRBD2 (6 bases). V was clipped by 3 bases and J by 9 bases, with 18 bases between them. From germline, CDR1 is KGHSH and CDR2 LQKENI. The CDR3 spans 15 residues. Here the CDR3 reads CASSPRQAGNFEQFF. CDR3 in DNA: TGTGCCAGCTCACCGAGGCAGGCGGGGAACTTTGAGCAGTTCTTC.

The genes are TRBV27 and TRBJ2-1, with D perhaps being TRBD1 or TRBD2 (5 bases each). The CDR3 is 16 residues long. In germline, CDR1 is MNHEY, CDR2 SMNVEV (reference sequence). V lost 5 bases to trimming and J lost 7 bases, with 21 bases between them. The CDR3 region is CASSPIRDGEGNEQFF. The CDR3 nucleotides read TGTGCCAGCAGTCCGATCCGGGACGGTGAAGGGAATGAGCAGTTCTTC.

J is TRBJ1-1 and V is TRBV7-8; D is unresolved. Germline CDR1 reads SGHVS; CDR2 reads FQNEAQ. The V gene lost 5 bases and the J gene lost 4 bases, with 14 bases spanning the gap. The CDR3 loop spans 14 amino acids. The chain's CDR3 is CASSVPREITEAFF. DNA of the CDR3: TGTGCCAGCAGCGTCCCTCGGGAGATCACTGAAGCTTTCTTT.

This sequence joins TRBV29-1 and TRBJ2-1, with 10 nucleotides matching TRBD2. Germline-derived CDR1 and CDR2 are SQVTM and ANQGSEA. This CDR3 is 15 amino acids long. Trimming took 5 bases from V and 4 from J; bases not matched to a gene: 8. The CDR3 DNA is TGCAGCGTTCCCTCTACTAGCGGGACTTACAATGAGCAGTTCTTC. Translated: CSVPSTSGTYNEQFF.

This clone was observed a handful of times. The CDR3 region is CASSRRTSSDEQYF. The CDR3 DNA reads TGTGCCAGCAGCCGACGGACTAGTAGCGACGAGCAGTACTTC. The rearrangement links TRBV7-2 to TRBJ2-7; 7 bases match TRBD2. The V and J ends lost 5 bases and 5 bases, in that order; junction bases with no gene match: 9. Germline values: CDR1 SGHTA, CDR2 FQGNSA. The CDR3 covers 14 residues.

Only one count was recorded for this clone. V usage is TRBV2 and J usage is TRBJ2-7; TRBD1 is a possible D gene (6 bases). Trimming removed 7 bases at V and 0 bases at J, with 19 bases between. This CDR3 is 16 amino acids long. Germline CDR1 SNHLY, CDR2 FYNNEI. The CDR3: CASTQIGGRGSYEQYF. CDR3 coding DNA: TGTGCCAGCACTCAGATAGGGGGTCGTGGCTCCTACGAGCAGTACTTC.

This chain joins TRBV29-1 and TRBJ2-1; D unresolved. This CDR3 has 12 amino acids. CDR1 and CDR2 (germline): SQVTM, ANQGSEA. The ends were cut back, 7 bases at V and 3 bases at J, with 10 bases in the middle. CDR3 sequence (DNA): TGCAGCGGTGGAGAAATCTACAATGAGCAGTTCTTC. Residues: CSGGEIYNEQFF.

The chain uses TRBV7-9 and TRBJ1-4; tentative D call: TRBD1 (5 bases). CDR1 is SEHNR, CDR2 FQNEAQ, per germline (reference sequence). Trimming cost V 9 bases and J 8 bases, with 16 bases left between them. The CDR3 is made up of 13 amino acids. In nucleotides, the CDR3 is TGTGCCAGTACAAAGGACAATGTGGAAAAACTGTTTTTT. This sequence encodes CASTKDNVEKLFF.

The genes are TRBV7-2 and TRBJ2-7; 8 nucleotides line up with TRBD1. The junction had 11 bases not matched to a gene; V was cut back by 6 bases and J by 7 bases. The CDR3 consists of 14 residues. Germline-derived CDR1 and CDR2 are SGHTA and FQGNSA. The CDR3 sequence is CASRPNGQGGEQYF. The DNA of the CDR3 is TGTGCCAGCAGACCTAATGGACAGGGAGGAGAGCAGTACTTC.

This chain joins TRBV5-1 and TRBJ2-3; tentative D call: TRBD1 (5 bases). The V gene's germline CDR1 is SGHRS and CDR2 YFSETQ. CDR3 length: 14 residues. The V end was cut by 4 bases, the J end by 0 bases, with 9 bases between. CDR3 amino acids: CASSAGFSTDTQYF. The CDR3, as DNA: TGCGCCAGCAGCGCAGGGTTTAGCACAGATACGCAGTATTTT. The full variable domain, in which reference TRBV5-1 and TRBJ2-3 provide the parts outside the CDR3, is KAGVTQTPRYLIKTRGQQVTLSCSPISGHRSVSWYQQTPGQGLQFLFEYFSETQRNKGNFPGRFSGRQFSNSRSEMNVSTLELGDSALYLCASSAGFSTDTQYFGPGTRLTVL.

The chain joins TRBV7-9 to TRBJ1-1; D remains ambiguous. Germline V gene lookup returns CDR1 SEHNR and CDR2 FQNEAQ (reference sequence). The CDR3 spans 14 residues. The ends were cut back, 5 bases at V and 5 bases at J, with 15 bases in the middle. Here the CDR3 reads CASSHPNGVTEAFF. CDR3 DNA: TGTGCCAGCAGCCACCCAAATGGGGTTACTGAAGCTTTCTTT.

The chain uses TRBV14 and TRBJ2-7; 8 bases align to TRBD1. V lost 4 bases and J lost 6; bases outside the gene matches: 11. Germline loops: CDR1 SGHDN, CDR2 FVKESK. CDR3 size: 15 residues. The CDR3 loop is CASSPDRGGNSEQYF. CDR3 nucleotides: TGTGCCAGCAGCCCCGACAGGGGCGGAAACTCCGAGCAGTACTTC.

This chain joins TRBV2 and TRBJ2-5; D might be TRBD1 or TRBD2, each matching 6 bases. Germline values: CDR1 SNHLY, CDR2 FYNNEI. The CDR3 length is 15 residues. Trimming cost V 2 bases and J 5 bases, with 15 bases left between them. The CDR3, as DNA: TGTGCCAGCAGTGAAAATCCGGGGGCCGTCGAGACCCAGTACTTC. It is translated as CASSENPGAVETQYF.

The chain joins TRBV27 to TRBJ1-5; the match to TRBD1 covers 10 bases. V lost 10 bases to trimming and J lost 1 base; unmatched junction nucleotides: 10. This CDR3 contains 16 residues. From germline, CDR1 is MNHEY and CDR2 SMNVEV (reference sequence). The CDR3, as DNA: TGTGCCACCCGCCGAGGGGACAGGGGAAGCAATCAGCCCCAGCATTTT. This sequence encodes CATRRGDRGSNQPQHF.

The rearrangement links TRBV19 to TRBJ1-1; 7 nucleotides match TRBD1. The CDR3 has 11 amino acids. Germline V CDR1 and CDR2: LNHDA, SQIVND (reference sequence). Trimming at V came to 6 bases and at J to 11 bases, leaving 6 bases not matched to a gene. CDR3 in amino acids: CASRNRGVAFF. The CDR3 DNA reads as TGTGCCAGTAGGAACAGGGGTGTTGCTTTCTTT.

The chain couples TRBV6-6 to TRBJ2-7; no clear D gene. Trimming removed 9 bases at V and 3 bases at J, with 6 bases between. There are 10 residues in the CDR3. Germline V gene lookup returns CDR1 MNHNY and CDR2 SVGAGI (reference sequence). The CDR3 DNA sequence: TGTGCCAGTCGTAACTACGAGCAGTACTTC. It yields the protein CASRNYEQYF.

The J gene is TRBJ2-2, the V gene TRBV9, with 8 bases lining up with TRBD2. From germline, CDR1 is SGDLS and CDR2 YYNGEE. J gave up 6 bases and V 0 bases, and 7 bases lay outside the gene matches. This CDR3 spans 16 amino acids. The CDR3 sequence: CASSVGLAGLPGELFF. In DNA, the CDR3 is TGTGCCAGCAGCGTAGGCCTAGCGGGTCTCCCCGGGGAGCTGTTTTTT.

This chain uses TRBV4-3 with TRBJ1-2, with TRBD1 matching 7 bases. The CDR3 contains 14 residues. CDR1 and CDR2 (germline): LGHNA, YSLEER. Unmatched junction bases numbered 1, after V lost 0 bases and J lost 3 bases. This chain's CDR3 is CASSQDGTDYGYTF. The CDR3, as DNA: TGCGCCAGCAGCCAAGATGGGACAGACTATGGCTACACCTTC.

A note on this clone: The junction shows a germline mismatch at one end, possibly a read error. The chain uses TRBV7-8 and TRBJ2-2; TRBD2 matches 7 bases. Per germline, CDR1 SGHVS and CDR2 FQNEAQ. The CDR3 loop spans 15 amino acids. The CDR3 sequence: CASSIAGSNTGELFF. The DNA for the CDR3 is TGTGCCAGCAGCATAGCGGGCTCGAACACCGGGGAGCTGTTTTTT.

As DNA, the CDR3 is TGCGCCAGCAGAAAGGATCCCCAAGAGACCCAGTACTTC. The encoded protein is CASRKDPQETQYF. This chain connects TRBV5-1 to TRBJ2-5; D is ambiguous. The CDR3 covers 13 residues. CDR1 and CDR2 from the germline V gene are SGHRS and YFSETQ. V lost 5 bases and J 1 base, leaving 9 bases between the germline ends. The full variable domain, with the rest looked up from reference TRBV5-1 and TRBJ2-5, is KAGVTQTPRYLIKTRGQQVTLSCSPISGHRSVSWYQQTPGQGLQFLFEYFSETQRNKGNFPGRFSGRQFSNSRSEMNVSTLELGDSALYLCASRKDPQETQYFGPGTRLLVL.

The genes are TRBV11-2 and TRBJ2-5, with 10 bases that match TRBD2. From germline, CDR1 is SGHAT and CDR2 FQNNGV. J lost 4 bases, V lost 1 base, and 3 bases had no gene match. The CDR3 is 15 amino acids. The DNA for the CDR3 is TGTGCCAGCAGCTTAGCAGCGGGAGGGCCAGAGACCCAGTACTTC. Its translation: CASSLAAGGPETQYF.